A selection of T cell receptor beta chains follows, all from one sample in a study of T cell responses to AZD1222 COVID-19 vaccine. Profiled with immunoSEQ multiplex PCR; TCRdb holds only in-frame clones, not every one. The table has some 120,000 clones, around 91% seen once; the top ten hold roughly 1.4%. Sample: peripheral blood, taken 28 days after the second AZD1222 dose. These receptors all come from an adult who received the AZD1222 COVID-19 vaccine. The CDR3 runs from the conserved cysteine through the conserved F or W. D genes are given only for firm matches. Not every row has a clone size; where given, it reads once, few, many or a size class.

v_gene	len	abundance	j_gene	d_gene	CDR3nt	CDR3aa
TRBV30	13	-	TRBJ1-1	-	TGTGCCTGGAGTTCACAGAAGAACACTGAAGCTTTCTTT	CAWSSQKNTEAFF
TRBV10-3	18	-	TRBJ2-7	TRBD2	TGTGCCACTCGATCGAATCCAGCGGGAGGGCCTGTAGAGAACGAGCAGTACTTC	CATRSNPAGGPVENEQYF
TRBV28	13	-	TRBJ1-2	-	TGTGCCAGCAGCCCCGACTGGTTGTATGGCTACACCTTC	CASSPDWLYGYTF
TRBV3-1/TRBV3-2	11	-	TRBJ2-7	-	TGTGCCAGCAGCCAATCTGATGAGCAGTACTTC	CASSQSDEQYF
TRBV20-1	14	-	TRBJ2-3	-	TGCAGTGCTAGTATGGGGGCAAGGACAGATACGCAGTATTTT	CSASMGARTDTQYF
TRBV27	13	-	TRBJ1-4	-	TGTGCCAGCAGCGACATAACTAATGAAAAACTGTTTTTT	CASSDITNEKLFF
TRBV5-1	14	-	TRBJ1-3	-	TGCGCCAGCAGCTTGCTAGAGCTGGGAAACACCATATATTTT	CASSLLELGNTIYF
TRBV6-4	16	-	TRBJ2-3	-	TGTGCCAGCAGTGACACCAGGGGTGGGGGCACAGATACGCAGTATTTT	CASSDTRGGGTDTQYF
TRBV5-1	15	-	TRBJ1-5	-	TGCGCCAGCAGCCCTGGGGATCGGAGCAATCAGCCCCAGCATTTT	CASSPGDRSNQPQHF
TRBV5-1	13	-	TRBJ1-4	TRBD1	TGCGCCAGCCGCCAGGGGGGAAATGAAAAACTGTTTTTT	CASRQGGNEKLFF
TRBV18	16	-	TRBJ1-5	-	TGTGCCAGCTCTGGCGGCCGAATCCAGGGATATCAGCCCCAGCATTTT	CASSGGRIQGYQPQHF
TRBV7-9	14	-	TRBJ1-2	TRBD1	TGTGCCAGCAGCCGGGACAGGGGCGTCTATGGCTACACCTTC	CASSRDRGVYGYTF
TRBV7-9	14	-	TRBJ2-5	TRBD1	TGTGCCAGCATGCCTCACAGGGGACAAGAGACCCAGTACTTC	CASMPHRGQETQYF
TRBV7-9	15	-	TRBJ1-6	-	TGTGCCAGCAGCTTATTGGACAGACTATATTCACCCCTCCACTTT	CASSLLDRLYSPLHF
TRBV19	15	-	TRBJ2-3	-	TGTGCCAGTCGTACCGGGACAAGAAGCACAGATACGCAGTATTTT	CASRTGTRSTDTQYF
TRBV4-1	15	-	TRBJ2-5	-	TGCGCCAGCAGCCAAGATGGGGGCAGGGGAGAGACCCAGTACTTC	CASSQDGGRGETQYF
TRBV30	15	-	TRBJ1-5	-	TGTGCCTGGAGTGTCGGGAGGGCCGGCTATCAGCCCCAGCATTTT	CAWSVGRAGYQPQHF
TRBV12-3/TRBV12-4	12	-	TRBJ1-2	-	TGTGCCAGCAGTCCCGGGATGCGGGGCTACACCTTC	CASSPGMRGYTF
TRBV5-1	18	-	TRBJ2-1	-	TGCGCCAGCAGCACCTCCCCACCCTGGCCGCCCCAGTACAATGAGCAGTTCTTC	CASSTSPPWPPQYNEQFF
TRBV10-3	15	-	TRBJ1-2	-	TGTGCCACCACGTCCCCGCGGGTTTTTAACTATGGCTACACCTTC	CATTSPRVFNYGYTF
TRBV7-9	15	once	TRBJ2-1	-	TGTGCCAGCAGCTTCCGGCTCCCTTCCTACAATGAGCAGTTCTTC	CASSFRLPSYNEQFF
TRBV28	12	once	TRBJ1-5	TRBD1	TGTGCGGGGGGACAGCAAGTTCAGCCCCAGCATTTT	CAGGQQVQPQHF
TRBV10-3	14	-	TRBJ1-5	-	TGTGCCATCAGTGAGTCGGGGGGAAGTCAGCCCCAGCATTTT	CAISESGGSQPQHF
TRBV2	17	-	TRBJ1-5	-	TGTGCCAGCAGTAGATCTACGATGGTTTCAATCCGTCAGCCCCAGCATTTT	CASSRSTMVSIRQPQHF
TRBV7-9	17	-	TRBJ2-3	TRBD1	TGTGCCAGCAGCGGACCGGGACAGGGGTACAGCACAGATACGCAGTATTTT	CASSGPGQGYSTDTQYF
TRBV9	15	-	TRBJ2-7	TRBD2	TGTGCCAGCAGCCAATACGGGACTAGACCCTACGAGCAGTACTTC	CASSQYGTRPYEQYF
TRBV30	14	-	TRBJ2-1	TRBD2	TGTGCCTGGAGTGCACCGGGACTAGACCTAGAGCAGTTCTTC	CAWSAPGLDLEQFF
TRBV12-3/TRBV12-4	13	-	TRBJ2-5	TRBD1	TGTGCCAGCAGTTTACAGGGGGCTGAGACCCAGTACTTC	CASSLQGAETQYF
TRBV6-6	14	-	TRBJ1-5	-	TGTGCCAGCACGGTTACAGGGCGGGATCAGCCCCAGCATTTT	CASTVTGRDQPQHF
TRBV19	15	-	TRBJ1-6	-	TGTGCCAGTAGTCCTTTGCCGGGACACAATTCACCCCTCCACTTT	CASSPLPGHNSPLHF
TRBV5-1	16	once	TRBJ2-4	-	TGCGCCAGCAGCTTGGGGGACTCCTTAGCCAAAAACATTCAGTACTTC	CASSLGDSLAKNIQYF
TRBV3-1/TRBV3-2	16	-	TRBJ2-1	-	TGTGCCAGCAGCCAAGACCCAATTAGCTCCTACAATGAGCAGTTCTTC	CASSQDPISSYNEQFF
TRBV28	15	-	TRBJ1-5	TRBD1	TGTGCCAGCAGGTTCCGGGACAGAGGGACACAGCCCCAGCATTTT	CASRFRDRGTQPQHF
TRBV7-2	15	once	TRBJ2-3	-	TGTGCCAGCAGCCTCCAGGGGACTAGCACAGATACGCAGTATTTT	CASSLQGTSTDTQYF
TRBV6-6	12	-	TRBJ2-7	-	TGTGCCAGCAGTACAGATACCTACGAGCAGTACTTC	CASSTDTYEQYF
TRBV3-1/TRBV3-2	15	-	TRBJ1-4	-	TGTGCCAGCAGCCAATTTAATCCAGCGGATGAAAAACTGTTTTTT	CASSQFNPADEKLFF
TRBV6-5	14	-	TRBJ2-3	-	TGTGCCAGCAGGCGGGACTTGTTCACAGATACGCAGTATTTT	CASRRDLFTDTQYF
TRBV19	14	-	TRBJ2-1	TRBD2	TGTGCCAGTGTTCGGTCTAGCGGCGGCAATGAGCAGTTCTTC	CASVRSSGGNEQFF
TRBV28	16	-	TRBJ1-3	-	TGTGCCAGCAGTTTATTGGCGGGGGCCGGTGGAAACACCATATATTTT	CASSLLAGAGGNTIYF